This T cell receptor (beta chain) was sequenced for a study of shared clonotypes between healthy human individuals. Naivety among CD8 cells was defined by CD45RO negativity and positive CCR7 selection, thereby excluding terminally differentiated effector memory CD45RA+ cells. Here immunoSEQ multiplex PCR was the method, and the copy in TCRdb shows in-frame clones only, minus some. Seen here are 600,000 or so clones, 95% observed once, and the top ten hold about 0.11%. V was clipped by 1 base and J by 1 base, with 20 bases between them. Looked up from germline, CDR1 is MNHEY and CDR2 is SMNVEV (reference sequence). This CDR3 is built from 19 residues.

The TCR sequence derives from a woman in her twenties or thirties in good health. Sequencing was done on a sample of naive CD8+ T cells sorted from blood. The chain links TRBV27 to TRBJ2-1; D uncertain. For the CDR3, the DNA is TGTGCCAGCAGTTTATATACCCCGCGAATAGTGGGGTCCTACAATGAGCAGTTCTTC. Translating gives CASSLYTPRIVGSYNEQFF.